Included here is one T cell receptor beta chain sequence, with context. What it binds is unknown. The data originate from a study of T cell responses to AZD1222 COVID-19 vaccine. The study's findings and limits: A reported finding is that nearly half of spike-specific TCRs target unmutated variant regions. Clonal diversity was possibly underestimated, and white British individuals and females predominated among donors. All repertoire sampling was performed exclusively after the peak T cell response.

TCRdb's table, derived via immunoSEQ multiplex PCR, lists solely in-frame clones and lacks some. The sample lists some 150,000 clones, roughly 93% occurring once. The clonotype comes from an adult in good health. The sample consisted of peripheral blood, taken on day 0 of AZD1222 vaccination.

CDR3 loop: CAISRGRDDEQYF. The CDR3 DNA reads as TGTGCCATCAGTCGTGGCAGGGATGACGAGCAGTACTTC. The chain is built from TRBV10-3 and TRBJ2-7, with a weak D call TRBD1 (5 bases). V lost 5 bases to trimming and J lost 5 bases, with 13 bases between them. CDR1 and CDR2 (germline): ENHRY, SYGVKD. This CDR3 region has 13 residues.